The clone carrying this T cell receptor (beta chain) was detected ten times or more. The CDR3 covers 15 residues. CDR1 is DFQATT and CDR2 is SNEGSKA in the germline V gene (reference sequence). With 0 bases removed from V and 4 bases from J, the gap between germline ends came to 13 bases. In the original processing: Between-group CDR3 differences, defined by clinicopathological status, yielded a distant-metastasis classifier for papillary thyroid cancer. Through MiXCR, TCRdb re-clonotyped the PCR reads. TCRdb's processing, not the study's, gives the V and J calls here. This sample yields 25,000 to 40,000 clones, of which approximately 7.4% are seen a single time; just under 45% belongs to the top ten. Thyroid surgery was preceded by no treatment in any patient. This record comes from a study of metastatic and nonmetastatic thyroid tumors. Study context: A comparison of repertoires was made across blood and tumor or nodule tissue from malignant and benign thyroid patients.

What was sequenced was blood. This clonotype was obtained from a female donor with papillary thyroid cancer or a benign thyroid nodule (not recorded which). Some clones in this sample may be carry-over from other donors' samples. The chain has TRBV20-1 and TRBJ1-3; D is unclear. CDR3 sequence reads: CSAREGEGFGNTIYF. CDR3 sequence (DNA): TGCAGTGCTAGAGAGGGAGAGGGTTTCGGAAACACCATATATTTT.